There are a few counts of the clone carrying this TCR beta chain. The antigen is not known. As to time point: newly diagnosed GD, antithyroid drugs for less than 3 months. Generation of the TCR library employed RNA extracted from PBMCs. The data were obtained in a study of regulatory T cells in long-lasting Graves disease. Libraries of TCR beta came from iRepertoire HTBI primers plus Arm-PCR of CDR3 regions. In the authors' methods: Identification across samples found about 61 TRBV and roughly 13 TRBJ segments. TCRdb re-derived calls from the multiplex PCR reads in MiXCR, one entry per CDR3 protein. These V and J calls are TCRdb output, not the study's own analysis. The sample includes 390,000 or so distinct CDR3 sequences, about an eighth seen only once; the top ten take approximately 17%. V was pared by 0 bases and J by 0 bases, with 6 bases of the junction left unmatched. The CDR3 has 17 residues. CDR1 and CDR2 from the germline V gene are SGHNT and YYREEE (reference sequence).

Study results and caveats: Accuracy could have been hurt by small sample size. New patients shared 966 public clonotypes, fewer than the approximately 2,500 shared by persistent patients.

These data also featured in a second study, about T cells in Graves' hyperthyroidism and ophthalmopathy. This second report adds: With a median lead of around 6.7 months before onset, the model predicted ophthalmopathy.

This sequence originates from a woman younger than 30 with Graves disease. Sequences were derived from peripheral blood mononuclear cells (PBMCs), sampled at new diagnosis, from a patient treated with antithyroid drugs. The chain couples TRBV5-4 to TRBJ2-1; 7 nucleotides agree with TRBD1. CDR3: CASSLGYRGSSYNEQFF. CDR3 bases: TGTGCCAGCAGCTTGGGCTACAGGGGTTCCTCCTACAATGAGCAGTTCTTC.